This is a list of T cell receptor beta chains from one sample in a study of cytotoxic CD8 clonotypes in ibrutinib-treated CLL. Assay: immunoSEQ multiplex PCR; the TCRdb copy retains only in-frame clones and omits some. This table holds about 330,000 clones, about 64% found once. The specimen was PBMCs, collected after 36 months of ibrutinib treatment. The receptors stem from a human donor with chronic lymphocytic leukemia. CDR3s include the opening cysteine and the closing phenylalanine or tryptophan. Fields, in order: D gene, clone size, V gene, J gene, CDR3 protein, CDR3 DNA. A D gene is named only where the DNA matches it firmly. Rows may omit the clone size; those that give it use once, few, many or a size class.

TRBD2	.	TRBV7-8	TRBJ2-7	CASSPGTSGTYEQYF	TGTGCCAGCAGCCCCGGGACTAGCGGGACCTACGAGCAGTACTTC
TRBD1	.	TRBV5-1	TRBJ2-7	CASSSGTGIGGFYEQYF	TGCGCCAGCAGCTCCGGGACAGGGATAGGGGGATTCTACGAGCAGTACTTC
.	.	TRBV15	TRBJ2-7	CATSRVDTYEQYF	TGTGCCACCAGCAGAGTCGACACCTACGAGCAGTACTTC
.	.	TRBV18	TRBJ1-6	CASSPVSRGTASFNSPLHF	TGTGCCAGCTCACCAGTGTCTAGGGGAACGGCATCTTTTAATTCACCCCTCCACTTT
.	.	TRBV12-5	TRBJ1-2	CASGPHFVGEFRLNYGYTF	TGTGCTAGTGGTCCCCATTTCGTTGGCGAATTCCGGCTTAACTATGGCTACACCTTC
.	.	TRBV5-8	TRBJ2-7	CASSPQVGLRSYEQYF	TGTGCCAGCAGCCCCCAAGTTGGCCTCCGCTCCTACGAGCAGTACTTC
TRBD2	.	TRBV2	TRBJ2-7	CASSDGSGRDEQYF	TGTGCCAGCAGTGATGGAAGCGGGAGGGACGAGCAGTACTTC
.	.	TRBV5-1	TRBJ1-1	CASSSFIGQGNTEAFF	TGCGCCAGCAGCTCCTTCATAGGTCAGGGGAACACTGAAGCTTTCTTT
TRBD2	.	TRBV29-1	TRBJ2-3	CSVDRGDFTDTQYF	TGCAGCGTTGATCGGGGGGACTTCACAGATACGCAGTATTTT
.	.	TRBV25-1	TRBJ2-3	CASSEFGVTDTQYF	TGTGCCAGCAGTGAATTCGGGGTCACAGATACGCAGTATTTT
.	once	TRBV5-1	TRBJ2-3	CASSSDPGTDTQYF	TGCGCCAGCAGCTCCGACCCGGGGACAGATACGCAGTATTTT
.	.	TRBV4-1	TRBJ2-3	CASSARPQDTQYF	TGCGCCAGCAGCGCAAGACCCCAGGATACGCAGTATTTT
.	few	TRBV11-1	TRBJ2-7	CASSPGRYYEQYF	TGTGCCAGCAGCCCAGGCAGATACTACGAGCAGTACTTC
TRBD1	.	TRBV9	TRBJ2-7	CASSEQQGSYEQYF	TGTGCCAGCAGCGAACAACAGGGGTCCTACGAGCAGTACTTC
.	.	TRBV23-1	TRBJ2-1	CASISCVGVYNEQFF	TGCGCCAGCATATCTTGCGTGGGTGTATACAATGAGCAGTTCTTC